This TCR beta chain was sequenced in a study of tumor-infiltrating lymphocytes in oesophageal squamous cell carcinoma. V gave up 4 bases and J gave up 11 bases; unmatched junction bases: 4. The CDR3 extends over 12 amino acids. MiXCR, applied by TCRdb to the PCR reads, yields one record per CDR3 protein. The sample yields about 10,000 distinct CDR3 sequences, around 60% seen once. This sequence originates from a male donor with esophageal squamous cell carcinoma. J is TRBJ2-5 and V is TRBV12-3 or TRBV12-4, with 10 bases that match TRBD1. The sequenced sample consisted of esophageal tumor tissue. The CDR3: CASSWTGGEQYF. The CDR3 DNA is TGTGCCAGCAGTTGGACAGGGGGTGAGCAGTACTTC.